The rows below give T cell receptor beta chains drawn from one sample of a study of CD8 T cells in Susac syndrome. TCRdb passed the immunoSEQ multiplex PCR reads through MiXCR, listing each CDR3 protein once. In the table there are some 130,000 distinct CDR3 sequences, more than 90% of which are singletons. Sequencing used CD4+ T cells from PBMCs. These receptor sequences come from a human donor in good health. Each CDR3 is given with its conserved first and last residue. Each record gives: clone size, J gene, D gene, V gene, CDR3 DNA, CDR3 protein. The D gene is left open where the match is weak. Expanded clones get a size class; other rows say once, few or many, or leave the size out.

NA,TRBJ2-7,NA,TRBV29-1,TGCAGCGTTGGGGAAGGGTGGCGTCGCCACGAGCAGTACTTC,CSVGEGWRRHEQYF
NA,TRBJ1-2,NA,TRBV10-3,TGTGCCATCAGTGAGTCGAATTATGGCTACACCTTC,CAISESNYGYTF
NA,TRBJ1-2,NA,TRBV28,TGTGCCAGCAGTTTACCTGGTGGGCTTGGCTACACCTTC,CASSLPGGLGYTF
NA,TRBJ2-5,NA,TRBV28,TGTGCCAGCAGTTTTGGTTGGGAGACCCAGTACTTC,CASSFGWETQYF
NA,TRBJ2-7,TRBD1,TRBV29-1,TGCAGCGTTGTAGGGCTAATAGGGACAGCCAAGAGCTCCTACGAGCAGTACTTC,CSVVGLIGTAKSSYEQYF
few,TRBJ2-7,NA,TRBV20-1,TGCAGTGCTAGCGAGAGGCTTTCCTACGAGCAGTACTTC,CSASERLSYEQYF
NA,TRBJ2-1,NA,TRBV9,TGTGCCAGCAGAGCAGGGACTCCAGCCCTCGAGCAGTTCTTC,CASRAGTPALEQFF
NA,TRBJ2-1,TRBD2,TRBV7-2,TGTGCCAGCAGCCGACAGACTAGTAGGCTAGCGGTTTACAATGAGCAGTTCTTC,CASSRQTSRLAVYNEQFF
NA,TRBJ2-7,NA,TRBV18,TGTGCCAGCTCACCACGATTACCCGGGGAGAGCTCCTACGAGCAGTACTTC,CASSPRLPGESSYEQYF
NA,TRBJ1-1,NA,TRBV28,TGTGCCAGCAGTACAGGGTTGCGCACTGAAGCCTTCTTT,CASSTGLRTEAFF
NA,TRBJ2-1,NA,TRBV12-3/TRBV12-4,TGTGCCAGCAGTTTGTCCAACAATGAGCAGTTCTTC,CASSLSNNEQFF
NA,TRBJ2-3,NA,TRBV12-3/TRBV12-4,TGTGCCAGCACCGCCGGACAGAGCTTTGATACGCAGTATTTT,CASTAGQSFDTQYF
NA,TRBJ1-5,TRBD1,TRBV7-2,TGTGCCAGCAGCTTAACAGGGGGCGCCAATCAGCCCCAGCATTTT,CASSLTGGANQPQHF
NA,TRBJ2-6,NA,TRBV2,TGTGCCAGCAGAGTTGGTCTGAGCTCTGGGGCCAACGTCCTGACTTTC,CASRVGLSSGANVLTF
NA,TRBJ2-3,NA,TRBV20-1,TGCAGTGCTAGAGCGGGGGTGGGGACAGATACGCAGTATTTT,CSARAGVGTDTQYF
NA,TRBJ2-5,TRBD1,TRBV27,TGTGCCAGCAGTTCCCCGAACAGGGGGCTCTTAGGAGAGACCCAGTACTTC,CASSSPNRGLLGETQYF
NA,TRBJ2-1,NA,TRBV18,TGTGCCAGCTCATCGACTCCCCAGGCGCGCGATGAGCAGTTCTTC,CASSSTPQARDEQFF
NA,TRBJ2-3,NA,TRBV5-4,TGTGCCAGCAGCTTGCCTACTATCACAGATACGCAGTATTTT,CASSLPTITDTQYF